Listed below are T cell receptor beta chains from one sample, sequenced in a study of blood T cell repertoires in COVID-19. Measured with immunoSEQ multiplex PCR; TCRdb has only the in-frame clones, and not every one. Of some 180,000 clones listed, more than 70% are singletons. Sequencing input: peripheral blood. Source of these receptors: a woman in her sixties with acute or convalescent COVID-19. CDR3s include the opening cysteine and the closing phenylalanine or tryptophan. The D gene is left open where the match is weak. The size entry is marked missing in some rows and otherwise reads once, few, many or a size class.

cdr3_aa,cdr3_nt,v_call,j_call,clone_size,d_call
CASSESLSGAWGTEAFF,TGCGCCAGCAGTGAGTCTCTCAGCGGGGCTTGGGGCACTGAAGCTTTCTTT,TRBV10-2,TRBJ1-1,few,.
CATSPPGTSVNEQFF,TGTGCCACCAGCCCCCCCGGGACTAGCGTCAATGAGCAGTTCTTC,TRBV15,TRBJ2-1,.,TRBD2
CASSLTGYSGNTIYF,TGTGCCAGCAGCTTAACCGGTTACTCTGGAAACACCATATATTTT,TRBV11-3,TRBJ1-3,few,.
CATSDLNRETQYF,TGTGCCACCAGTGATTTAAACAGGGAGACCCAGTACTTC,TRBV24-1,TRBJ2-5,once,.
CASSPDLAKNIQYF,TGTGCCAGCAGTCCGGACTTAGCCAAAAACATTCAGTACTTC,TRBV6-5,TRBJ2-4,.,.
CASKLGGAYTDTQYF,TGTGCCAGCAAGCTCGGGGGGGCCTACACAGATACGCAGTATTTT,TRBV7-3,TRBJ2-3,.,TRBD2
CASRRPTGISYEQYF,TGTGCCAGCAGACGCCCGACAGGTATCTCCTACGAGCAGTACTTC,TRBV6-5,TRBJ2-7,.,.
CASSRGSGYEQYF,TGTGCCAGTAGTAGGGGTAGCGGTTACGAGCAGTACTTC,TRBV19,TRBJ2-7,.,.
CASSLPRARGYTF,TGTGCCAGCAGTTTACCGCGGGCAAGAGGCTACACCTTC,TRBV28,TRBJ1-2,.,.
CASSRGQGSGYTF,TGTGCCAGCAGCCGGGGACAGGGGAGCGGCTACACCTTC,TRBV7-9,TRBJ1-2,.,TRBD1
CATSRGLGQLSTDTQYF,TGTGCCACCAGCAGAGGATTAGGACAGTTAAGCACAGATACGCAGTATTTT,TRBV15,TRBJ2-3,.,.
CASSTLTGSSAGYTF,TGTGCCAGTAGTACCTTAACAGGGTCATCGGCTGGCTACACCTTC,TRBV19,TRBJ1-2,.,.
CASSQDFEGGVFSGANVLTF,TGCGCCAGCAGCCAAGATTTTGAGGGAGGGGTCTTCTCTGGGGCCAACGTCCTGACTTTC,TRBV4-1,TRBJ2-6,.,TRBD2
CASTPLTGLAKNIQYF,TGTGCCAGCACCCCTCTAACAGGGTTAGCCAAAAACATTCAGTACTTC,TRBV27,TRBJ2-4,.,.
CASSVEGNTEAFF,TGTGCCAGCAGTGTGGAGGGGAACACTGAAGCTTTCTTT,TRBV25-1,TRBJ1-1,.,.
CASSPTENYGYTF,TGTGCCAGCAGCCCGACAGAAAACTATGGCTACACCTTC,TRBV9,TRBJ1-2,once,.
CASSPRLTSGRANEQFF,TGTGCCAGTAGCCCCCGACTGACTAGCGGGAGGGCAAATGAGCAGTTCTTC,TRBV19,TRBJ2-1,.,TRBD2
CASNKDREAFF,TGTGCCAGCAATAAGGACAGGGAAGCTTTCTTT,TRBV6-5,TRBJ1-1,.,TRBD1
CASSHSARYNEQFF,TGTGCCAGCAGCCACTCCGCGCGATACAATGAGCAGTTCTTC,TRBV7-8,TRBJ2-1,.,.
CASHRGFSTNEKLFF,TGCGCCAGCCACAGGGGTTTTTCGACTAATGAAAAACTGTTTTTT,TRBV5-1,TRBJ1-4,.,TRBD1
CASSPYKGQGGTEAFF,TGTGCCAGCTCACCATATAAGGGCCAAGGGGGCACTGAAGCTTTCTTT,TRBV18,TRBJ1-1,.,.
CASSQVSGRAQNEQYF,TGTGCCAGCAGCCAAGTGAGCGGGAGGGCCCAAAACGAGCAGTACTTC,TRBV4-2,TRBJ2-7,.,TRBD2